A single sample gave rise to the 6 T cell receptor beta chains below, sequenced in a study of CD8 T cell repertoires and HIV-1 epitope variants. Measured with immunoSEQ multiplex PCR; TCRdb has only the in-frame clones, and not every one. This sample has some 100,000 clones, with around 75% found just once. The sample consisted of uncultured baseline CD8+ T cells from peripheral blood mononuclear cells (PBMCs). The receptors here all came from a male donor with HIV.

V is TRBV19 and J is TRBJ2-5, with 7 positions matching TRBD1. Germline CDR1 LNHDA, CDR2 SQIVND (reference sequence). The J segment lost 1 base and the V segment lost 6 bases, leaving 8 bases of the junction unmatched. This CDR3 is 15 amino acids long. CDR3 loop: CASSNRGLSQETQYF. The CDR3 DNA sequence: TGTGCCAGTAGCAACAGGGGTCTAAGCCAAGAGACCCAGTACTTC.

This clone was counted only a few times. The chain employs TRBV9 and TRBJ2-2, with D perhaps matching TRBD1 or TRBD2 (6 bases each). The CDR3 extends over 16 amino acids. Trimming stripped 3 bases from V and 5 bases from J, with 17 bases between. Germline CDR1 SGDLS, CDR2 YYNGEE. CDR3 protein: CASSDYRVGGTGELFF. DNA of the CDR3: TGTGCCAGCAGCGATTACAGGGTGGGAGGTACCGGGGAGCTGTTTTTT.

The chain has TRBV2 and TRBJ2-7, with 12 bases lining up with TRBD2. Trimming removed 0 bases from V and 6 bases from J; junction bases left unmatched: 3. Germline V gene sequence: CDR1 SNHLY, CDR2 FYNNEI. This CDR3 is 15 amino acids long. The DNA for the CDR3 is TGTGCCAGCAGTGAAGCCGGGACTAGCGGGTCCGAGCAGTACTTC. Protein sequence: CASSEAGTSGSEQYF.

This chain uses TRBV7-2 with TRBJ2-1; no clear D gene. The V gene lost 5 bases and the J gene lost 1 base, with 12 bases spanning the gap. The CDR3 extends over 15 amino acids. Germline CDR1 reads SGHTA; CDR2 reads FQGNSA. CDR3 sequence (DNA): TGTGCCAGCAGCCGAGACCCAGGTTCCTACAATGAGCAGTTCTTC. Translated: CASSRDPGSYNEQFF.

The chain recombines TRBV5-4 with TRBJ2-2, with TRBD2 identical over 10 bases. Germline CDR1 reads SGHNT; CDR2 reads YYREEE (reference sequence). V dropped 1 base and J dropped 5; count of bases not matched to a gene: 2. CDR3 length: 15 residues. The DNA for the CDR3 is TGTGCCAGCAGCTTGCCAGCGGGAGGGACCGGGGAGCTGTTTTTT. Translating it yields CASSLPAGGTGELFF.

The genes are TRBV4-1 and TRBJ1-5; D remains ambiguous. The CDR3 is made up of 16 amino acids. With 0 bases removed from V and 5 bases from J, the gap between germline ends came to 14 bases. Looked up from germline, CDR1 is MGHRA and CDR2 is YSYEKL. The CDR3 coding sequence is TGCGCCAGCAGCCAAGAAGGTAGGGCAGGTTATCAGCCCCAGCATTTT. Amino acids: CASSQEGRAGYQPQHF.